Listed below are T cell receptor beta chains from one sample, sequenced in a study of blood T cell repertoires in COVID-19. Assay: immunoSEQ multiplex PCR; the TCRdb copy retains only in-frame clones and omits some. This table holds 310,000 or so clones, roughly 87% found once. The sample consisted of peripheral blood. The source of these receptors is a woman in her 50s who had recovered from COVID-19. Each CDR3 is given with its conserved first and last residue. The D gene is left open where the match is weak. Clone size is stated in some rows and not others, as once, few, many or a class when expanded.

cdr3_nt cdr3_aa j_call d_call clone_size v_call
TGTGCCAGCAGCAAAGGGCCCGGGGCGGGCGGACTAGGGGACAATCAGCCCCAGCATTTT CASSKGPGAGGLGDNQPQHF TRBJ1-5 - - TRBV21-1
TGTGCCAGCAGTCCATCCGGGACAGCAGGAAGGCAAGCGGAGCTGTTTTTT CASSPSGTAGRQAELFF TRBJ2-2 TRBD1 - TRBV6-6
TGTGCCAGCAGTTACCCCCATCGGGGGAGGTCCTACAATGAGCAGTTCTTC CASSYPHRGRSYNEQFF TRBJ2-1 - - TRBV6-2/TRBV6-3
TGTGCCAGCAGTTCTACGACCCTATTGGACAGGGGGCTCGGCTACACCTTC CASSSTTLLDRGLGYTF TRBJ1-2 TRBD1 - TRBV28
TGTGCCAGCAGCCAAGATCCCCAGCGGGAGAGTGACTACGAGCAGTACTTC CASSQDPQRESDYEQYF TRBJ2-7 TRBD2 - TRBV3-1/TRBV3-2
TGTGCCAGCAGTTTAGGGGGACAGATGAACTTC CASSLGGQMNF TRBJ2-4 TRBD1 - TRBV12-3/TRBV12-4
TGTGCCAGTAGTACAGAACTGGATACGCAGTATTTT CASSTELDTQYF TRBJ2-3 - - TRBV19
TGTGCCAGCAGCTCACAGGGCGTCTTCCTGATGAACACTGAAGCTTTCTTT CASSSQGVFLMNTEAFF TRBJ1-1 - - TRBV14
TGTGCCAGCGGGGTAGGAACAGGGTCGGTCTACACCTTC CASGVGTGSVYTF TRBJ1-2 - few TRBV7-3
TGTGCCTGGAGTGGACAGGCGAACACTGAAGCTTTCTTT CAWSGQANTEAFF TRBJ1-1 - - TRBV30
TGTGCCATCAGTGAGAGGGGCGAGGGCTACACCTTC CAISERGEGYTF TRBJ1-2 - - TRBV10-3
TGTGCCATCAGCCTCCTCGGGGACGAGCAGTACTTC CAISLLGDEQYF TRBJ2-7 - - TRBV10-3
TGTGCCAGCAGTTACTCTCCGGGGATCGGCAACTATGGCTACACCTTC CASSYSPGIGNYGYTF TRBJ1-2 - once TRBV6-2/TRBV6-3
TGCGCCACTTCACCAGCGGGGGGCACCTACAATGAGCAGTTCTTC CATSPAGGTYNEQFF TRBJ2-1 TRBD2 - TRBV5-1
TGTGCCAGCAGCTCCCACCGCCACACCACCGGGGAGCTGTTTTTT CASSSHRHTTGELFF TRBJ2-2 - - TRBV11-3
TGTGCCTGCAGTTACAGGCTAGCGGGAGGACTCAATGAGCAGTTCTTC CACSYRLAGGLNEQFF TRBJ2-1 TRBD2 - TRBV6-5
TGCGCCAGCAGCTATGGACAGGGGACTTCACCCCTCCACTTT CASSYGQGTSPLHF TRBJ1-6 TRBD1 - TRBV5-1
TGCGCCAGCAGCCTCGGGACTAGCGGGGGCCTCACAGATACGCAGTATTTT CASSLGTSGGLTDTQYF TRBJ2-3 TRBD2 - TRBV4-3
TGCGCCAGCAGCTTGGCTCAGGGTGCAGGGGAAAAACTGTTTTTT CASSLAQGAGEKLFF TRBJ1-4 - few TRBV5-1
TGTGCCAGCAGCTCCACAGGGGCCGGGGCCAACGTCCTGACTTTC CASSSTGAGANVLTF TRBJ2-6 TRBD1 - TRBV11-3
TGCGCCAGCAGCTTGGCACAGAGCTCCTATAATTCACCCCTCCACTTT CASSLAQSSYNSPLHF TRBJ1-6 - - TRBV5-1
TGTGCCAGCCTGACCCCCGGGGACTATGGCTACACCTTC CASLTPGDYGYTF TRBJ1-2 - - TRBV28
TGCAGCGGGATGGGACAGACCTACGAGCAGTACTTC CSGMGQTYEQYF TRBJ2-7 TRBD1 once TRBV29-1
TGTGCCAGCAGTGAATATCAGACGGAGCTCTATGGCTACACCTTC CASSEYQTELYGYTF TRBJ1-2 - few TRBV6-1
TGTGCCAGCAGCCTGAACAGTCCCGATAATTCACCCCTCCACTTT CASSLNSPDNSPLHF TRBJ1-6 - - TRBV7-2
TGTGCCAGCAGCCACTCCGGGGGAATTTACAATGAGCAGTTCTTC CASSHSGGIYNEQFF TRBJ2-1 - - TRBV14
TGCGCCAGCAGAGGAGGACAGGGGGCAAGACTGACTGAAGCTTTCTTT CASRGGQGARLTEAFF TRBJ1-1 TRBD1 - TRBV5-1